Listed below are T cell receptor beta chains from one sample, sequenced in a study of blood T cell repertoires in COVID-19. The repertoire was sequenced with immunoSEQ multiplex PCR; TCRdb's copy has only in-frame clones and lacks some. The sample holds approximately 96,000 clones, roughly 95% seen once. The sequenced material came from peripheral blood. These receptor sequences come from a human donor with active COVID-19. The donor label of this sample is uncertain. The CDR3 runs from the conserved cysteine through the conserved F or W. Clone size is given for some rows only: seen once, a few or many times, or a class if the clone is expanded.

CDR3 length,clone size,V gene,CDR3 protein
15,NA,TRBV5-1,CASSISGGRHYEQYF
15,NA,TRBV7-9,CASSVRTGQPYTIYF
15,NA,TRBV4-3,CASSQVGGITYEQYF
12,NA,TRBV29-1,CSAGRLSEKLFF
19,NA,TRBV3-1/TRBV3-2,CASSQDLRFLDRDNYGYTF
15,NA,TRBV14,CASSPPSQGLETQYF
11,NA,TRBV9,CVSWGGYGYTF
15,NA,TRBV6-5,CASSYSGGHYNEQFF
17,NA,TRBV5-1,CASRASLAESYYNEQFF
16,NA,TRBV19,CASSPQGGTGNSPLHF
16,NA,TRBV19,CASSIGTGGAPGEQYF
18,once,TRBV5-1,CASSLFGRASGHSYEQYF
13,NA,TRBV28,CASSLNRNTEAFF
16,NA,TRBV5-1,CASSLGGHQGMETQYF
15,NA,TRBV11-2,CASSLEVSGANVLTF
19,NA,TRBV27,CASSFLSGQGIFLGEKLFF
13,once,TRBV19,CASSIDRSTEAFF
13,NA,TRBV25-1,CASSSSTRDEQFF
14,NA,TRBV5-1,CASSLGQVYYGYTF
16,NA,TRBV10-3,CATRQQGEAAKNIQYF
16,NA,TRBV14,CASSKRTGGAGSPLHF
16,NA,TRBV3-1/TRBV3-2,CASSQGLDSYTDTQYF
14,NA,TRBV5-8,CASSLFGWAYEQYF